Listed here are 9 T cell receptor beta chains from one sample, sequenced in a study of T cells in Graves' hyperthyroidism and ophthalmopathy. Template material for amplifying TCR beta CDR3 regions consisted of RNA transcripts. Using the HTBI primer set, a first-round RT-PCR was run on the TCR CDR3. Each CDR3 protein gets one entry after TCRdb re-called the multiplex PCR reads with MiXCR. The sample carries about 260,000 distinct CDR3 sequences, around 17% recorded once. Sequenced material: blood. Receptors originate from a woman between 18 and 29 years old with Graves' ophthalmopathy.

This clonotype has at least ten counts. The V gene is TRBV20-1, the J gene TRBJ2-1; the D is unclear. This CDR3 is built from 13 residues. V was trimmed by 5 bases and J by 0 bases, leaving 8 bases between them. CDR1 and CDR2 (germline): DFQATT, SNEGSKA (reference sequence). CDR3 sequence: CSARISSYNEQFF. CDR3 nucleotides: TGCAGTGCTCGGATAAGCTCCTACAATGAGCAGTTCTTC.

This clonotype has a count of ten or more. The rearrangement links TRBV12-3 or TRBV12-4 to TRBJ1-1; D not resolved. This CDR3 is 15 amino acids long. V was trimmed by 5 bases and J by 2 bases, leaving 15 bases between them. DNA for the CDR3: TGTGCCAGCAGTCCCAATGCCCAGGTAAACACTGAAGCTTTCTTT. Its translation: CASSPNAQVNTEAFF.

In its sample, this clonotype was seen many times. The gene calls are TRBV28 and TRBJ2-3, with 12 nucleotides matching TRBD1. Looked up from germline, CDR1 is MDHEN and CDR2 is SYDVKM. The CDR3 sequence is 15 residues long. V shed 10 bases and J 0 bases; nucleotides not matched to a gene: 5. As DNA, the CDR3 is TGTGCCACCAAGGGACAGGGGGCCAGCACAGATACGCAGTATTTT. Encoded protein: CATKGQGASTDTQYF.

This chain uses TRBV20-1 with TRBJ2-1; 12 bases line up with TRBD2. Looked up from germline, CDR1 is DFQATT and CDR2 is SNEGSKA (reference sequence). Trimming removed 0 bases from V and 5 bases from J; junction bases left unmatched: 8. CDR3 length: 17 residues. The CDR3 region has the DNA TGCAGTGCTAGAGATCCAAGGACTAGCGGGACCGACAATGAGCAGTTCTTC. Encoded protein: CSARDPRTSGTDNEQFF.

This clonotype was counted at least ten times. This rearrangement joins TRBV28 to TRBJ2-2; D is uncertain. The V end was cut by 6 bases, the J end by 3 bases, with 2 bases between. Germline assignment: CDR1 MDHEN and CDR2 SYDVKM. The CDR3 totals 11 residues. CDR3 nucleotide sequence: TGTGCCAGCAGGTACACCGGGGAGCTGTTTTTT. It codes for CASRYTGELFF.

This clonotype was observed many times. CDR3 nucleotide sequence: TGTGCCACCAGCAGAGGGACGAACACTGAAGCTTTCTTT. It encodes CATSRGTNTEAFF. The gene calls are TRBV15 and TRBJ1-1; no firm D call. V shed 1 base and J shed 1 base, with 4 bases lying between them. Germline V lookup: CDR1 LNHNV, CDR2 YYDKDF (reference sequence). This CDR3 spans 13 amino acids.

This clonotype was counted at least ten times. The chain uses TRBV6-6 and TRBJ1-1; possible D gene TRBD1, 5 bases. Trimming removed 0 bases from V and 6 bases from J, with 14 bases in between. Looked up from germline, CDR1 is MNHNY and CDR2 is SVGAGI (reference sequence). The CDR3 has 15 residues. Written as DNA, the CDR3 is TGTGCCAGCAGTTACTCGTACGAGGGGTCCGCTGAAGCTTTCTTT. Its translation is CASSYSYEGSAEAFF.

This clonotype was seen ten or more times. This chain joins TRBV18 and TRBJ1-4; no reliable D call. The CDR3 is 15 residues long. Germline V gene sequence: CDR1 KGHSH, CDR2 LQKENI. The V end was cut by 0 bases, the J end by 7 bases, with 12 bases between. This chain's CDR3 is CASSPPALASEKLFF. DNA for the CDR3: TGTGCCAGCTCACCACCGGCGTTGGCAAGTGAAAAACTGTTTTTT.

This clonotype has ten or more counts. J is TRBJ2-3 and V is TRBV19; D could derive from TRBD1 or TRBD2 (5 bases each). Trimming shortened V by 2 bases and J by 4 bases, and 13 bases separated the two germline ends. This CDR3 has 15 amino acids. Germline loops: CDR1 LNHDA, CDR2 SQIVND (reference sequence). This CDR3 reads CASSITGIQADTQYF. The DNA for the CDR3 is TGTGCCAGTAGTATAACGGGGATACAGGCAGATACGCAGTATTTT.